The 22 T cell receptor beta chains listed next were all sequenced from one sample in a study of shared clonotypes between healthy human individuals. The assay was immunoSEQ multiplex PCR, and TCRdb's table has in-frame clones only and misses some. The top ten hold approximately 1.3% of the sample, which has about 1 million clones, about 80% seen once. Sequenced input: memory CD4+ T cells sorted from blood. Regarding subset: CD45RA-negative fraction. These receptors were taken from a man aged 18 to 29 in good health.

The chain's CDR3 is CAWSVRQGYGQPQHF. In DNA form, the CDR3 reads TGTGCCTGGAGTGTACGGCAGGGGTACGGTCAGCCCCAGCATTTT. The chain carries TRBV30 and TRBJ1-5; tentative D call: TRBD1 (6 bases). The CDR3 is 15 residues long. The germline V gene encodes CDR1 GTSNPN and CDR2 SVGIG (reference sequence). V lost 0 bases to trimming and J lost 6 bases, with 15 bases between them.

This chain joins TRBV7-6 and TRBJ2-3, with a possible D match to TRBD1 (5 bases). The V gene lost 5 bases and the J gene lost 2 bases, with 11 bases spanning the gap. This CDR3 has 14 residues. Germline loops: CDR1 SGHVS, CDR2 FNYEAQ. CDR3 residues: CASSLTGSTDTQYF. CDR3 in DNA: TGTGCCAGCAGCCTCACAGGTTCCACAGATACGCAGTATTTT.

Note on this clone: This CDR3 is also generated by other DNA sequences in the sample. V gene TRBV18 combines with J gene TRBJ1-4, with D possibly being TRBD1 (5 bases). Germline V gene lookup returns CDR1 KGHSH and CDR2 LQKENI. The CDR3 runs to 15 residues. V gave up 0 bases and J gave up 0 bases, with 5 bases separating them. DNA for the CDR3: TGTGCCAGCTCACCACCAGGGGCAACTAATGAAAAACTGTTTTTT. Residues: CASSPPGATNEKLFF.

The V and J genes are TRBV6-1 and TRBJ2-7; weak D call: TRBD2 (5 bases). The CDR3 extends over 10 amino acids. Germline V gene lookup returns CDR1 MNHNS and CDR2 SASEGT. V dropped 8 bases and J dropped 10 bases, with 12 bases sitting between them. The CDR3 DNA reads TGTGCCAGCCAGGACTCAGAACAGTACTTC. Protein product: CASQDSEQYF.

This sequence joins TRBV18 and TRBJ1-4, with a tentative D call TRBD1 (5 bases). V lost 2 bases and J 8 bases, leaving 18 bases between the germline ends. This CDR3 region has 16 residues. The germline CDR1 and CDR2 sequences are KGHSH and LQKENI. The CDR3 sequence: CASSPSLGTGNEKLFF. CDR3 bases: TGTGCCAGCTCACCAAGTCTCGGGACGGGCAACGAAAAACTGTTTTTT.

The chain links TRBV20-1 to TRBJ2-5, with D uncertain. V was clipped by 5 bases and J by 5 bases, with 9 bases between them. The germline V gene has CDR1 DFQATT and CDR2 SNEGSKA (reference sequence). This CDR3 has 11 residues. The CDR3 DNA follows: TGCAGTGCTCGTAGTTTCGAGACCCAGTACTTC. Translating gives CSARSFETQYF.

Concerning this clone itself: Different DNA sequences within this sample yield the same CDR3. CDR3 protein: CASSTGQVLNEKLFF. As DNA, the CDR3 is TGTGCCAGTAGTACGGGACAGGTCCTCAATGAAAAACTGTTTTTT. The V call is TRBV19, the J call TRBJ1-4; 8 positions agree with TRBD1. CDR3 length: 15 residues. The germline gives CDR1 LNHDA, CDR2 SQIVND (reference sequence). The V segment lost 4 bases and the J segment 5 bases; nucleotides outside the gene matches: 6.

V and J are TRBV4-1 and TRBJ2-7; D gene unclear. Trimming removed 0 bases from V and 1 base from J, with 13 bases in between. This CDR3 comprises 16 residues. The germline V gene has CDR1 MGHRA and CDR2 YSYEKL. In nucleotides, the CDR3 is TGCGCCAGCAGCCAAGATGACGTCAGGCGATCCTACGAGCAGTACTTC. Protein product: CASSQDDVRRSYEQYF.

This chain connects TRBV30 to TRBJ2-7; D is unresolved. The V gene lost 0 bases and the J gene lost 6 bases, with 6 bases spanning the gap. The CDR3 is 11 amino acids. Germline V CDR1 and CDR2: GTSNPN, SVGIG (reference sequence). In DNA, the CDR3 is TGTGCCTGGAGTGTACTGGTCGAGCAGTACTTC. It encodes CAWSVLVEQYF.

V usage is TRBV7-8 and J usage is TRBJ2-7, with 13 bases identical to TRBD2. CDR3 length equals 16 residues. V lost 2 bases to trimming and J lost 7 bases; unmatched junction nucleotides: 8. Germline loops: CDR1 SGHVS, CDR2 FQNEAQ. This CDR3 is CASSLLGLAGAVEQYF. DNA for the CDR3: TGTGCCAGCAGCTTACTTGGACTAGCGGGAGCGGTTGAGCAGTACTTC.

In the case of this clone: Being one base from a much bigger clone, this may be a read error. The chain is built from TRBV27 and TRBJ2-2; D is unclear. This CDR3 contains 16 residues. Germline V lookup: CDR1 MNHEY, CDR2 SMNVEV (reference sequence). In DNA form, the CDR3 reads TGTGCCGGCAGTTCCCGAACGACGGTGAACACCGGGGAGCTGTTTTTT. Its translation: CAGSSRTTVNTGELFF.

The chain employs TRBV9 and TRBJ2-1, with D perhaps being TRBD1 or TRBD2 (5 bases each). Germline V CDR1 and CDR2: SGDLS, YYNGEE. The V gene lost 2 bases and the J gene lost 2 bases, with 11 bases spanning the gap. The length of the CDR3 is 15 residues. The CDR3 nucleotides are TGTGCCAGCAGCGTCGGGACGTCTGCCTACAATGAGCAGTTCTTC. Its protein product is CASSVGTSAYNEQFF. The full variable domain, rest sourced from reference TRBV9 and TRBJ2-1, is DSGVTQTPKHLITATGQRVTLRCSPRSGDLSVYWYQQSLDQGLQFLIQYYNGEERAKGNILERFSAQQFPDLHSELNLSSLELGDSALYFCASSVGTSAYNEQFFGPGTRLTVL.

The rearrangement uses TRBV7-2 and TRBJ2-4; D remains ambiguous. The CDR3 length is 15 residues. Per germline, CDR1 SGHTA and CDR2 FQGNSA. The ends were cut back, 1 base at V and 1 base at J, with 8 bases in the middle. Here the CDR3 DNA reads TGTGCCAGCAGCTTAGAGGCCCTCGCCAAAAACATTCAGTACTTC. It is translated as CASSLEALAKNIQYF.

The CDR3 sequence is CASSLGGPRQPQHF. DNA of the CDR3: TGTGCCAGCAGCTTAGGGGGACCTCGGCAGCCCCAGCATTTT. The chain recombines TRBV11-2 with TRBJ1-5; perhaps TRBD1 as D (5 bases). The germline V and J ends were trimmed by 1 base and 7 bases, with 11 bases remaining between them. The V gene's germline CDR1 is SGHAT and CDR2 FQNNGV. The CDR3 has 14 amino acids.

The chain is built from TRBV5-4 and TRBJ1-6; 8 bases agree with TRBD1. The V gene end was trimmed by 0 bases and the J gene end by 7 bases; junction bases not matched to a gene: 6. CDR1 and CDR2 from the germline V gene are SGHNT and YYREEE (reference sequence). The CDR3 is 16 amino acids. CDR3 residues: CASSLAGGATNSPLHF. The CDR3 nucleotides are TGTGCCAGCAGCTTGGCAGGGGGCGCGACAAATTCACCCCTCCACTTT.

V usage is TRBV18 and J usage is TRBJ2-1; D remains unclear. This CDR3 is 11 amino acids long. The germline V and J ends were trimmed by 4 bases and 10 bases, with 8 bases remaining between them. Germline lookup yields CDR1 KGHSH and CDR2 LQKENI. The CDR3 loop reads CASSLSYEQFF. The CDR3 region has the DNA TGTGCCAGCTCACTTAGTTACGAGCAGTTCTTC.

This clone appeared a few times. The CDR3 loop is CAWSRGTKDEQYF. In nucleotides, the CDR3 is TGTGCCTGGAGTCGCGGGACAAAGGACGAGCAGTACTTC. The chain recombines TRBV30 with TRBJ2-7; D assignment may be TRBD1 or TRBD2 (6 bases each). The CDR3 is 13 amino acids. The V gene's germline CDR1 is GTSNPN and CDR2 SVGIG (reference sequence). The germline V and J ends were trimmed by 2 bases and 5 bases, with 13 bases remaining between them. The complete variable domain, with remaining parts taken from reference TRBV30 and TRBJ2-7, reads SQTIHQWPATLVQPVGSPLSLECTVEGTSNPNLYWYRQAAGRGLQLLFYSVGIGQISSEVPQNLSASRPQDRQFILSSKKLLLSDSGFYLCAWSRGTKDEQYFGPGTRLTVT.

This chain links TRBV5-6 with TRBJ1-1; D unresolved. The V end was cut by 4 bases, the J end by 7 bases, with 14 bases between. This CDR3 has 13 amino acids. Germline CDR1 is SGHDT and CDR2 is YYEEEE. The CDR3 loop reads CASSPQQRFEAFF. The CDR3 DNA follows: TGTGCCAGCAGCCCCCAACAGCGTTTTGAAGCTTTCTTT.

This rearrangement joins TRBV11-2 to TRBJ2-3; D is uncertain. V was pared by 3 bases and J by 2 bases, with 9 bases between. Germline lookup yields CDR1 SGHAT and CDR2 FQNNGV. The CDR3 contains 14 residues. CDR3 nucleotides: TGTGCCAGCAGCTTCGGCGGTTTCACAGATACGCAGTATTTT. Its protein product is CASSFGGFTDTQYF.

The chain uses TRBV6-5 and TRBJ2-4; TRBD1 is a possible D gene (5 bases). The CDR3 length is 11 residues. V was cut by 6 bases and J by 6 bases, with 6 bases left in between. Germline CDR1 and CDR2: MNHEY and SVGAGI. CDR3 DNA: TGTGCCAGCAGAGACAGAAACATTCAGTACTTC. As protein: CASRDRNIQYF.

This clone was picked up many times. This chain uses TRBV5-6 with TRBJ2-1, with TRBD2 matching over 7 bases. Trimming took 3 bases from V and 4 from J; bases not matched to a gene: 10. Germline CDR1 SGHDT, CDR2 YYEEEE. The CDR3 is made up of 16 amino acids. The CDR3 spells CASSYLGGTSYNEQFF. The DNA of the CDR3 is TGTGCCAGCAGCTACCTGGGGGGGACTTCATACAATGAGCAGTTCTTC.

In regard to this clone: The same CDR3 can be traced to other DNA sequences in this sample. The rearrangement links TRBV5-1 to TRBJ2-2, with D maybe TRBD2 (6 bases). CDR1 and CDR2 (germline): SGHRS, YFSETQ. The V and J ends lost 4 bases and 3 bases respectively, with 13 bases between them. The CDR3 extends over 15 amino acids. This CDR3 is CASSRGGTYTGELFF. The CDR3 DNA sequence: TGCGCCAGCAGCCGTGGGGGGACTTACACCGGGGAGCTGTTTTTT.